This T cell receptor beta chain was profiled in a study of T-cell reconstitution after alpha-beta-depleted transplantation in children. Study outcomes and limitations: Counts and diversity of T cells one year after transplant came mostly from newly produced T cells. By about two months after transplant, alpha-beta T cells reportedly arose from several hundred graft clones that had expanded.

Preparation of the TCRbeta library used unique molecular identifiers. TCRdb processed the PCR reads anew with MiXCR; each CDR3 protein has one entry. The repertoire consists of approximately 490,000 distinct CDR3 sequences, with over 9.5% occurring once and the leading ten covering 2% to 2.5%. The CDR3 runs to 16 residues. Trimming took off 6 bases at V and 9 bases at J, with 24 bases between the two ends. CDR1 SNHLY and CDR2 FYNNEI come from the germline V gene. This clonotype was recorded many times. Its matching antigen is unknown. The material sequenced was PBMCs, taken before TCRalphabeta/CD19-depleted stem cell transplant. This sequence was found in a child aged 2-15 years with inherited bone marrow failure, due to receive a stem cell transplant. The chain carries TRBV2 and TRBJ1-5; TRBD1 might be the D (5 bases). CDR3 DNA: TGTGCCAGCAGCGAAAGGGGACCGGGGAGGAACGGGCCCCAGCATTTT. It translates to CASSERGPGRNGPQHF. Supplemented by reference TRBV2 and TRBJ1-5, the full variable domain reads EPEVTQTPSHQVTQMGQEVILRCVPISNHLYFYWYRQILGQKVEFLVSFYNNEISEKSEIFDDQFSVERPDGSNFTLKIRSTKLEDSAMYFCASSERGPGRNGPQHFGDGTRLSIL.